This is a list of T cell receptor beta chains from one sample in a study of T cell repertoires in cytomegalovirus infection. These TCRs are of unknown antigen specificity. From the reads, TCRdb called clonotypes with MiXCR, one entry per CDR3 protein. The sample yields around 770,000 distinct CDR3 sequences, approximately 32% seen once. The sample consisted of cultured CD8+ T cells from PBMCs, taken from culture after CMV antigen stimulation. These receptors were obtained from a human donor in good health (CMV status not recorded). Some clones in this sample may be carry-over from other donors' samples. The CDR3 runs from the conserved cysteine through the conserved F or W. A D gene is named only where the DNA matches it firmly. Some rows mark clone size as missing; the rest say once, few, many or name a class of expanded clone.

TRBJ1-2,TRBV28,-,few,TGTGCCAGCCGTTTCGGGACGAACTATGGCTACACCTTC,CASRFGTNYGYTF
TRBJ1-5,TRBV7-9,TRBD1,few,TGTGCCAGCAACCAGACAGGGGATCCCAATCAGCCCCAGCATTTT,CASNQTGDPNQPQHF
TRBJ1-2,TRBV7-9,-,-,TGTGCCAGCAGCTTCCACTTGGGGGGCGGCAGGGTAGGCTACACCTTC,CASSFHLGGGRVGYTF
TRBJ1-1,TRBV27,-,-,TGTGCCAGTCGGGAGGGAAGAGGTGAAGCTTTCTTT,CASREGRGEAFF
TRBJ1-1,TRBV10-3,-,-,TGTGCCATCAGTGACCAAACTGAAGCTTTCTTT,CAISDQTEAFF
TRBJ1-1,TRBV7-6,-,-,TGTGCCAGCAGCCTCACAGGGAGGGTTTTCGAGAACACTGAAGCTTTCTTT,CASSLTGRVFENTEAFF
TRBJ2-1,TRBV14,-,-,TGTGCCAGCAGCCGTGTTCAAGGGGTATATTACAATGAGCAGTTCTTC,CASSRVQGVYYNEQFF
TRBJ2-1,TRBV19,TRBD2,-,TGTGCCAGTACCACCGGGGGGGCCGTAATCAATGAGCAGTTCTTC,CASTTGGAVINEQFF
TRBJ2-1,TRBV28,-,-,TGTGCCAGCAGGGGTTCCCGGACAGCCTCCTACAATGAGCAGTTCTTC,CASRGSRTASYNEQFF
TRBJ1-1,TRBV11-1,-,-,TGTGCCAGCAGCCCTGGAATTGGCCGAACACCTGAAGCTTTCTTT,CASSPGIGRTPEAFF
TRBJ2-1,TRBV6-6,TRBD2,few,TGTGCCAGCAAACCTCGGGGGGGCCCATCCCACAATGAGCAGTTCTTC,CASKPRGGPSHNEQFF
TRBJ1-2,TRBV29-1,-,-,TGCAGCGTTGACTTACGTTACGGCTACACCTTC,CSVDLRYGYTF
TRBJ2-6,TRBV7-4,-,-,TGTGCCAGCAGCCCTACAGGACTCTCTGGGGCCAACGTCCTGACTTTC,CASSPTGLSGANVLTF
TRBJ1-4,TRBV28,-,few,TGTGCCAGCAGTTTTTTCCAGGGTAATGAAAAACTGTTTTTT,CASSFFQGNEKLFF
TRBJ1-2,TRBV27,TRBD1,few,TGTGCCAGCAGCGGACAGGGGGCTTATGGCTACACCTTC,CASSGQGAYGYTF
TRBJ2-1,TRBV24-1,TRBD2,few,TGTGCCACCAGTTCCGGGACTAGCGGGGTTTTTAGCTCCTACAATGAGCAGTTCTTC,CATSSGTSGVFSSYNEQFF
TRBJ1-3,TRBV7-9,-,-,TGTGCCAGCAGCTTACTGGACTCTGGAAACACCATATATTTT,CASSLLDSGNTIYF
TRBJ2-3,TRBV18,-,few,TGTGCCAGCTCACAATCCTTTTCCGGGGACACAGATACGCAGTATTTT,CASSQSFSGDTDTQYF
TRBJ1-2,TRBV6-8,-,-,TGTGCCAGCAGTTACGACCCAGAACAGAGATCGTACTATGGCTACACCTTC,CASSYDPEQRSYYGYTF
TRBJ1-2,TRBV27,-,-,TGTGTCAGCAGTCCTCAGATTAACTATGGCTACACCTTC,CVSSPQINYGYTF
TRBJ2-1,TRBV6-1,-,few,TGTGCCAGCAGTGAAGCAGGAGGGTGGGTAGAACCTGATGAGCAGTTCTTC,CASSEAGGWVEPDEQFF
TRBJ1-2,TRBV6-1,TRBD1,few,TGTGCCAGCAGTGAAGCGCTTCCGGGAGGGGGCAGCTATGGCTACACCTTC,CASSEALPGGGSYGYTF
TRBJ1-1,TRBV19,-,-,TGTGCCAGTAGTGAAAGGACGGATATGAACACTGAAGCTTTCTTT,CASSERTDMNTEAFF
TRBJ2-3,TRBV7-3,-,few,TGTGCCAGCAGCCATGGGGTTGGGGGGCGGACAGATACGCAGTATTTT,CASSHGVGGRTDTQYF
TRBJ2-5,TRBV20-1,-,-,TGCAGTGCTGGCCCCGGAAGGGCCCCTGGTGAGACCCAGTACTTC,CSAGPGRAPGETQYF
TRBJ2-1,TRBV5-1,TRBD2,-,TGCGCCAGCAGCTCTTTCCCGGGGGGGAATGTGTATGAGCAGTTCTTC,CASSSFPGGNVYEQFF
TRBJ1-4,TRBV6-5,-,-,TGTGCCAGCAGTTACTCGGGGGCGTCTAATGAAAAACTGTTTTTT,CASSYSGASNEKLFF
TRBJ2-1,TRBV20-1,TRBD2,once,TGCAGTGCTAGGGCGGGGGGACGTTTCTCCTACAATGAGCAGTTCTTC,CSARAGGRFSYNEQFF
TRBJ2-3,TRBV15,-,-,TGTGCCACCAGCAGTGGGACGGCTAGCACAGATACGCAGTATTTT,CATSSGTASTDTQYF
TRBJ1-2,TRBV12-5,TRBD1,few,TGTGCTAGTGGTGGTACCGGGACAGCTCACTATGGCTACACCTTC,CASGGTGTAHYGYTF
TRBJ1-6,TRBV7-9,-,-,TGTGCCAGCAGCTCGGGGGCAGTTTCACCCCTCCACTTT,CASSSGAVSPLHF
TRBJ1-2,TRBV20-1,-,-,TGCAGTGCTAGAGATTCCCACACTGAAGCTAACTATGGCTACACCTTC,CSARDSHTEANYGYTF
TRBJ2-3,TRBV20-1,TRBD1,-,TGCAGTGCTTATCAGGGGGTTGCAGATACGCAGTATTTT,CSAYQGVADTQYF
TRBJ2-7,TRBV12-5,-,-,TGTGCTAGTGGTTTGGCCGGGGGGCCTGAGTACGAGCAGTACTTC,CASGLAGGPEYEQYF